The 22 T cell receptor beta chains given below trace back to one sample, sequenced in a study of beta chain features in type 1 diabetes (dated by TCRdb to 2016 to 2018). Results the study describes overall, beyond this receptor: In all four CD4+ subsets, TCRB CDR3 length was moderately but significantly shorter in type 1 diabetes patients.

The protocol used for the library was the immunoSEQ multiplex PCR assay. All of the isolated RNA was reverse transcribed with the High Capacity cDNA Reverse Transcription Kit, so expressed TCRB transcripts were sequenced. The table comes from immuneACCESS by way of TCRdb, which keeps in-frame sequences with V and J called. Part of the clones is missing from these tables; in studies checked, under half for an unresolved V gene and the rest for unknown reasons. The sample yields 130,000 to 150,000 clones; more than 10% were counted once. In total, the top ten clones hold approximately 1.3% of the sample. These receptors are not linked to any known antigen. Source material: central memory CD4+ T cells from blood. The receptors come from a man between 18 and 29 years old with type 1 diabetes.

The chain links TRBV15 to TRBJ2-2; no clear D. The V gene lost 3 bases and the J gene lost 1 base, with 0 bases spanning the gap. This CDR3 is 12 amino acids long. The germline gives CDR1 LNHNV, CDR2 YYDKDF (reference sequence). The CDR3 region has the DNA TGTGCCACCAGCAGGAACACCGGGGAGCTGTTTTTT. Translated, it gives CATSRNTGELFF.

The chain recombines TRBV5-1 with TRBJ1-1, with D uncertain. This CDR3 spans 14 amino acids. From germline, CDR1 is SGHRS and CDR2 YFSETQ. Between the trimmed V and J ends, which lost 0 bases and 1 base, there was a span of 7 bases. The CDR3 bases are TGCGCCAGCAGCTTGGTAGGGTCGAACACTGAAGCTTTCTTT. This gives the protein CASSLVGSNTEAFF.

In this sample, this clone turned up a few times. The chain links TRBV10-3 to TRBJ1-5; D uncertain. Per the germline V gene, CDR1 is ENHRY and CDR2 is SYGVKD. This CDR3 has 13 amino acids. Deletions cut 4 bases from V and 7 bases from J, with 11 bases between. This chain's CDR3 is CAISGTDDQPQHF. In nucleotides, the CDR3 is TGTGCCATCAGTGGGACGGACGACCAGCCCCAGCATTTT.

For this clone: The sample carries other DNA sequences with the same CDR3. The chain uses TRBV30 and TRBJ1-2; D gene uncertain. Trimming pared 2 bases from V and 3 bases from J, leaving 1 base between. Germline V gene data show CDR1 as GTSNPN and CDR2 as SVGIG (reference sequence). The CDR3 contains 10 residues. The CDR3 nucleotides are TGTGCCTGGAGTCACTATGGCTACACCTTC. Translated, it gives CAWSHYGYTF.

This clone has more than one count but fewer than ten. This chain connects TRBV4-2 to TRBJ2-7, with 11 nucleotides matching TRBD2. CDR3 length equals 20 residues. Germline CDR1 is LGHNA and CDR2 is YNFKEQ. V was pared by 0 bases and J by 0 bases, with 13 bases of the junction left unmatched. CDR3 protein: CASSQDRVSGGAAFSYEQYF. CDR3 DNA: TGTGCCAGCAGCCAAGATCGGGTTAGCGGGGGGGCCGCTTTCTCCTACGAGCAGTACTTC.

The CDR3 DNA reads as TGTGCCAGCAGGCGACAAGAGACCCAGTACTTC. Translated, it gives CASRRQETQYF. The chain combines TRBV7-9 with TRBJ2-5; the D is unclear. Germline assignment: CDR1 SEHNR and CDR2 FQNEAQ (reference sequence). The length of the CDR3 is 11 residues. V lost 6 bases and J 2 bases, leaving 4 bases between the germline ends.

A single count supports this clone. This chain joins TRBV6-1 and TRBJ2-7; TRBD2 aligns across 7 bases. V trimming: 7 bases; J trimming: 6 bases; junction bases outside the gene matches: 12. Looked up from germline, CDR1 is MNHNS and CDR2 is SASEGT. This CDR3 contains 14 residues. CDR3 in amino acids: CASTNEAGVAEQYF. The CDR3 DNA is TGTGCCAGCACCAACGAGGCGGGGGTCGCCGAGCAGTACTTC.

The V call is TRBV7-8, the J call TRBJ1-5, with a tentative D call TRBD1 (5 bases). In germline, CDR1 is SGHVS, CDR2 FQNEAQ. Trimming took 1 base from V and 5 from J, leaving 6 bases between them. This CDR3 has 13 amino acids. CDR3 sequence: CASSLGGDQPQHF. CDR3 bases: TGTGCCAGCAGCTTAGGAGGGGATCAGCCCCAGCATTTT.

This clone turned up a few times. This chain joins TRBV27 and TRBJ2-5, with 11 bases matching TRBD2. V was clipped by 2 bases and J by 7 bases; unmatched bases: 6. The CDR3 has 15 amino acids. Germline CDR1 and CDR2: MNHEY and SMNVEV (reference sequence). CDR3 nucleotides: TGTGCCAGCAGTTTAGGTAGCGGGGGGGCAGGGACCCAGTACTTC. It encodes CASSLGSGGAGTQYF.

The genes are TRBV7-2 and TRBJ2-5, with 10 bases matching TRBD1. CDR3 length equals 14 residues. Germline V gene data show CDR1 as SGHTA and CDR2 as FQGNSA. The V and J ends lost 6 bases and 5 bases, in that order; junction bases with no gene match: 6. The CDR3 spells CASSCDRGRETQYF. CDR3 coding DNA: TGTGCCAGCAGTTGCGACAGGGGGCGGGAGACCCAGTACTTC. The full variable domain, completed using reference TRBV7-2 and TRBJ2-5, is GAGVSQSPSNKVTEKGKDVELRCDPISGHTALYWYRQSLGQGLEFLIYFQGNSAPDKSGLPSDRFSAERTGGSVSTLTIQRTQQEDSAVYLCASSCDRGRETQYFGPGTRLLVL.

V gene TRBV5-1 combines with J gene TRBJ2-7; D possibly uses TRBD1 or TRBD2 (5 bases each). CDR3 length: 15 amino acids. The germline V and J ends were trimmed by 0 bases and 0 bases, with 10 bases remaining between them. The germline V gene encodes CDR1 SGHRS and CDR2 YFSETQ. This CDR3 is CASSLALGASYEQYF. CDR3 in DNA: TGCGCCAGCAGCTTGGCCCTCGGGGCCTCCTACGAGCAGTACTTC.

This chain uses TRBV29-1 with TRBJ2-5; 10 bases align to TRBD2. This CDR3 is 16 amino acids long. J lost 1 base, V lost 7 bases, and 12 bases had no gene match. The germline gives CDR1 SQVTM, CDR2 ANQGSEA. The CDR3 loop reads CSASEASGGFQETQYF. DNA for the CDR3: TGCAGCGCCTCCGAGGCTAGCGGGGGTTTCCAAGAGACCCAGTACTTC.

The V and J genes are TRBV9 and TRBJ1-2; D might be TRBD1 (5 bases). V dropped 2 bases and J dropped 6 bases, with 11 bases sitting between them. This CDR3 spans 13 amino acids. Germline V CDR1 and CDR2: SGDLS, YYNGEE. CDR3 region: CASSVGARDGYTF. CDR3 coding DNA: TGTGCCAGCAGCGTCGGGGCGAGGGATGGCTACACCTTC.

This clone appeared a few times. This chain connects TRBV30 to TRBJ1-1; the match to TRBD1 covers 12 bases. The CDR3 is 13 amino acids. With V trimmed by 6 bases and J by 5 bases, 4 bases remained unmatched. Germline CDR1 is GTSNPN and CDR2 is SVGIG (reference sequence). CDR3 nucleotides: TGTGCCTGCGCGGGACAGGGGGCAACTGAAGCTTTCTTT. Its translation: CACAGQGATEAFF.

This clone was detected only a few times. The genes are TRBV5-1 and TRBJ2-2; D unclear. With 2 bases removed from V and 5 bases from J, the gap between germline ends came to 10 bases. Per germline, CDR1 SGHRS and CDR2 YFSETQ. The CDR3 extends over 14 amino acids. The CDR3 sequence is CASSFSGETGELFF. The CDR3 nucleotides are TGCGCCAGCAGCTTTTCCGGCGAGACCGGGGAGCTGTTTTTT.

This clone was detected only a few times. The chain uses TRBV7-3 and TRBJ1-6; the D gene is possibly TRBD1 (5 bases). With 5 bases removed from V and 10 bases from J, the gap between germline ends came to 21 bases. Germline V gene sequence: CDR1 SGHTA, CDR2 FQGTGA. The CDR3 spans 16 residues. For the CDR3, the DNA is TGTGCCAGCAGCGCGTTAGCAGGGAGCTCAGGCTCACCCCTCCACTTT. Translated, it gives CASSALAGSSGSPLHF.

This clone has more than one count but fewer than ten. The V and J genes are TRBV2 and TRBJ2-1, with D tentatively TRBD2 (5 bases). CDR3 length equals 11 residues. V was pared by 8 bases and J by 10 bases, with 12 bases between. Germline loops: CDR1 SNHLY, CDR2 FYNNEI. In DNA, the CDR3 is TGTGCCAGCCAGCTAGCAGACGAGCAGTTCTTC. This translates into CASQLADEQFF.

This chain connects TRBV28 to TRBJ1-4; no clear D. CDR3 size: 15 residues. The V end lost 3 bases, the J end lost 0 bases, and 8 bases lay between the germline ends. Germline V lookup: CDR1 MDHEN, CDR2 SYDVKM. CDR3 loop: CASSFQSATNEKLFF. CDR3 nucleotides: TGTGCCAGCAGTTTTCAGAGTGCAACTAATGAAAAACTGTTTTTT.

The rearrangement joins TRBV30 to TRBJ1-1; D unresolved. The CDR3 loop spans 13 amino acids. V shed 4 bases and J shed 8 bases, with 17 bases lying between them. Germline loops: CDR1 GTSNPN, CDR2 SVGIG (reference sequence). DNA of the CDR3: TGTGCCTGGAAAACGGCATACTTTTCGGAAGCTTTCTTT. Residues: CAWKTAYFSEAFF.

The chain combines TRBV29-1 with TRBJ2-5, with D tentatively TRBD1 (5 bases). This CDR3 contains 15 residues. Germline V gene lookup returns CDR1 SQVTM and CDR2 ANQGSEA. V dropped 6 bases and J dropped 0 bases, with 17 bases sitting between them. CDR3 residues: CSVVLGHLYQETQYF. The CDR3 region has the DNA TGCAGCGTGGTCCTTGGACACCTGTACCAAGAGACCCAGTACTTC. The full variable domain, its missing parts supplied by reference TRBV29-1 and TRBJ2-5, is SAVISQKPSRDICQRGTSLTIQCQVDSQVTMMFWYRQQPGQSLTLIATANQGSEATYESGFVIDKFPISRPNLTFSTLTVSNMSPEDSSIYLCSVVLGHLYQETQYFGPGTRLLVL.

This clone was seen a few times. This sequence joins TRBV5-1 and TRBJ2-7, with D unresolved. The CDR3 extends over 14 amino acids. V gave up 0 bases and J gave up 2 bases, with 9 bases separating them. Germline V gene lookup returns CDR1 SGHRS and CDR2 YFSETQ. The CDR3 here is CASSLGALTYEQYF. The DNA of the CDR3 is TGCGCCAGCAGCTTGGGGGCCCTAACCTACGAGCAGTACTTC.

A few counts support this clone. The chain has TRBV5-6 and TRBJ2-1; no definite D call. The CDR3 runs to 14 residues. V was trimmed by 1 base and J by 9 bases, leaving 14 bases between them. CDR1 is SGHDT, CDR2 YYEEEE, per germline. The CDR3 nucleotides read TGTGCCAGCAGCTTGAATACTCCTAGGGCTGAGCAGTTCTTC. This codes for CASSLNTPRAEQFF.